The following is a T cell receptor beta chain sequence with its context. This specimen belongs to a study of blood T cell repertoires in COVID-19. In the study overall: Both acute and convalescent COVID-19 samples were obtained from the United States, Italy and Spain. Sources were T cells, B-cell-depleted T cells, or PBMCs; the material itself was cDNA or gDNA.

In the source study's methods: From reference gene primer amplification, estimates of nucleated cell counts were derived. Produced via immunoSEQ multiplex PCR; TCRdb's table is partial and in-frame only. V, J and clone size were drawn from that table, and D and trimming were deduced from the DNA. The sample lists about 4,900 clones, approximately 88% seen once, with roughly 20% in the top ten. Sequencing was carried out using peripheral blood. The origin of this receptor is a human donor in a cohort sampled during active COVID-19.

CDR3 residues: CASSPTWDFTGELFF. The CDR3 DNA reads as TGTGCCAGCAGTCCTACGTGGGACTTCACCGGGGAGCTGTTTTTT. The genes are TRBV27 and TRBJ2-2; tentative D call: TRBD2 (6 bases). CDR1 and CDR2 (germline): MNHEY, SMNVEV (reference sequence). The length of the CDR3 is 15 residues. V lost 5 bases, J lost 4 bases, and 14 bases lay in between.